The T cell receptor beta chain under discussion was sequenced for a study of T cell repertoires in cytomegalovirus infection. Study background: Public TCR beta signature analysis indicated the presence of both CMV infection and matching HLA type. General study results and limits: The study found HLA-C-restricted CMV-specific TCR beta clonotypes dominating the ex vivo response.

The length of the CDR3 is 16 residues. Germline lookup yields CDR1 MNHNS and CDR2 SASEGT. V was clipped by 5 bases and J by 0 bases; unmatched bases: 6. Comments on this clonotype: Its target is unknown.

TCRdb fed the reads into MiXCR, producing one record per CDR3 protein. This sample has approximately 280,000 distinct CDR3 sequences, with roughly a fifth found just once. The starting material was cultured PBMCs, obtained from culture after CMV antigen stimulation. The TCR sequence derives from a human donor in good health (CMV status not recorded). Some clones in this sample may be carry-over from other donors' samples. The chain links TRBV6-1 to TRBJ2-1; 8 positions match TRBD2. The DNA for the CDR3 is TGTGCCAGCAGTCCTAGCGGGCCCGTCTCCTACAATGAGCAGTTCTTC. Amino acid sequence: CASSPSGPVSYNEQFF.